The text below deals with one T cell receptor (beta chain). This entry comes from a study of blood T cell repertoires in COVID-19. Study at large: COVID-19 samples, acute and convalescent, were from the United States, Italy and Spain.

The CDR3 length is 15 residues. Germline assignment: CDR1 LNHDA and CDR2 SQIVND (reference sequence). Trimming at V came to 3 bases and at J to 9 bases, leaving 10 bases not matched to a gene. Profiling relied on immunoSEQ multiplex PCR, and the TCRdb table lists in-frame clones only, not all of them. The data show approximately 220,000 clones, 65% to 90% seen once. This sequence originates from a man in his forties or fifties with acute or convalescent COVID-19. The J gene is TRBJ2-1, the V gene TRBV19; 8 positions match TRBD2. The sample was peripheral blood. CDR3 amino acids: CASSMGGSGGGEQFF. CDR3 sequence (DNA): TGTGCCAGTAGTATGGGTGGGAGCGGGGGAGGTGAGCAGTTCTTC.